The entry that follows covers one T cell receptor (beta chain) sequence. What it binds is not known. With 60 Vbeta and 13 Jbeta primers, the PCR was carried out. Repertoires were generated with immunoSEQ multiplex PCR, while TCRdb's copy carries only in-frame clones and drops some. The table lists 200,000 to 250,000 clones, about 89% of them singletons. This sample is part of a study of cytomegalovirus exposure and HLA in healthy donors. Study-level points and caveats: It was taken for granted in presence/absence analyses that sequencing depth across donors was roughly uniform. In a later analysis, common viral pathogens appeared linked to several of the most significant clusters. A highly shared variant cluster was judged a likely technical artifact. Some TCR beta chains (roughly 160 of them) were listed as cytomegalovirus-associated.

Germline CDR1 is SGHTA and CDR2 is FQGNSA. Trimming pared 2 bases from V and 1 base from J, leaving 6 bases between. This CDR3 spans 13 amino acids. The sequencing sample was made of PBMCs. This sequence originates from a woman between 18 and 30 years old in good health and CMV-seronegative. The genes are TRBV7-2 and TRBJ2-7, with D unresolved. The CDR3 is CASSLQKSYEQYF. The CDR3 DNA follows: TGTGCCAGCAGCTTACAGAAATCCTACGAGCAGTACTTC.